The 21 T cell receptor beta chains below come from one sample, sequenced in a study of beta chain features in type 1 diabetes. Of the isolated RNA, all was reverse transcribed, and so the sequenced material was expressed TCRB transcripts. Sequencing was performed with immunoSEQ multiplex PCR; in TCRdb, only in-frame clones are kept and a portion is missing. Counted here are 900,000 or so clones, 17% occurring once; the ten biggest clones make up roughly 0.025%. Sequencing was performed on naive CD4+ T cells from blood. These receptors were taken from a young woman in good health.

This clone was counted only a few times. The genes are TRBV29-1 and TRBJ2-1, with 11 bases identical to TRBD2. CDR1 SQVTM and CDR2 ANQGSEA come from the germline V gene. The CDR3 totals 16 residues. Unmatched junction bases numbered 10, after V lost 6 bases and J lost 3 bases. CDR3 DNA sequence: TGCAGCGTGGCGTCCGGGACTAGCGGCCTCTACAATGAGCAGTTCTTC. It specifies CSVASGTSGLYNEQFF.

V is TRBV5-4 and J is TRBJ2-1; 10 positions match TRBD2. J gave up 7 bases and V 4 bases, and 2 bases lay outside the gene matches. Germline CDR1 SGHNT, CDR2 YYREEE (reference sequence). This CDR3 has 13 amino acids. CDR3 sequence reads: CASSAGLANEQFF. In DNA form, the CDR3 reads TGTGCCAGCAGCGCGGGACTAGCGAATGAGCAGTTCTTC.

This clone was detected a few times. V and J are TRBV29-1 and TRBJ2-5; 8 bases agree with TRBD1. Germline CDR1 and CDR2: SQVTM and ANQGSEA. Unmatched junction bases numbered 4, after V lost 7 bases and J lost 3 bases. The CDR3 totals 12 residues. In DNA, the CDR3 is TGCAGCGCCCTGACAGGGGAAGAGACCCAGTACTTC. Amino acids: CSALTGEETQYF.

The rearrangement joins TRBV4-3 to TRBJ2-1; D uncertain. The CDR3 is 15 residues long. V lost 2 bases, J lost 10 bases, and 18 bases lay in between. Germline V gene sequence: CDR1 LGHNA, CDR2 YSLEER. In DNA form, the CDR3 reads TGCGCCAGCAGCCAAATCAGCACCCCCGGGTACGAGCAGTTCTTC. This codes for CASSQISTPGYEQFF.

V is TRBV9 and J is TRBJ2-1; possibly TRBD1 or TRBD2 for D (6 bases each). CDR3 size: 17 residues. Germline V gives CDR1 SGDLS, CDR2 YYNGEE. Trimming left V 4 bases short and J 4 bases short, with 21 bases between. In DNA form, the CDR3 reads TGTGCCAGCAGCTCAGGTTTGAGGGGGGTTTTTTACAATGAGCAGTTCTTC. Protein product: CASSSGLRGVFYNEQFF.

J is TRBJ2-5 and V is TRBV28; D is undetermined. The CDR3 is 16 residues long. Looked up from germline, CDR1 is MDHEN and CDR2 is SYDVKM. Trimming cost V 5 bases and J 2 bases, with 18 bases left between them. The CDR3, as DNA: TGTGCCAGCAGTCGTTTTGGTGGTGCGACACAAGAGACCCAGTACTTC. The encoded protein is CASSRFGGATQETQYF.

J is TRBJ1-2 and V is TRBV29-1; tentative D call: TRBD1 (5 bases). This CDR3 is 12 amino acids long. Trimming removed 6 bases from V and 3 bases from J, with 11 bases in between. Germline V gives CDR1 SQVTM, CDR2 ANQGSEA. The CDR3 is CSVAQVDYGYTF. The CDR3 DNA follows: TGCAGCGTGGCACAGGTCGACTATGGCTACACCTTC.

CDR3 region: CASSFSLGTGELFF. CDR3 DNA sequence: TGTGCCAGCAGCTTTAGTCTGGGCACCGGGGAGCTGTTTTTT. The chain employs TRBV7-9 and TRBJ2-2; D not certain. The V and J ends lost 3 bases and 4 bases respectively, with 9 bases between them. The CDR3 extends over 14 amino acids. Germline assignment: CDR1 SEHNR and CDR2 FQNEAQ (reference sequence). Full variable domain (missing parts from reference TRBV7-9 and TRBJ2-2): DTGVSQNPRHKITKRGQNVTFRCDPISEHNRLYWYRQTLGQGPEFLTYFQNEAQLEKSRLLSDRFSAERPKGSFSTLEIQRTEQGDSAMYLCASSFSLGTGELFFGEGSRLTVL.

The rearrangement joins TRBV6-5 to TRBJ2-2; the D gene is possibly TRBD1 (5 bases). Germline CDR1 reads MNHEY; CDR2 reads SVGAGI. There are 16 residues in the CDR3. V was cut by 1 base and J by 1 base, with 10 bases left in between. CDR3 region: CASSYYLGQNTGELFF. The DNA for the CDR3 is TGTGCCAGCAGTTACTATCTCGGACAGAACACCGGGGAGCTGTTTTTT.

There are a few counts of this clone. CDR3 protein: CASSLERQSYGYTF. The DNA for the CDR3 is TGCGCCAGCAGCTTGGAGCGACAGAGTTATGGCTACACCTTC. The chain employs TRBV5-1 and TRBJ1-2, with a tentative D call TRBD1 (5 bases). Germline V lookup: CDR1 SGHRS, CDR2 YFSETQ. The CDR3 extends over 14 amino acids. Trimming shortened V by 0 bases and J by 5 bases, and 11 bases separated the two germline ends.

This clone has more than one count but fewer than ten. V is TRBV7-2 and J is TRBJ2-1, with 10 bases fitting TRBD2. This CDR3 has 15 residues. V lost 1 base to trimming and J lost 16 bases; unmatched junction nucleotides: 13. Germline CDR1 SGHTA, CDR2 FQGNSA. CDR3 sequence (DNA): TGTGCCAGCAGCTTAGAAGGACTAGCGGTTCGACGGTACTTCTTC. It yields the protein CASSLEGLAVRRYFF.

This clone has more than one count but fewer than ten. The chain links TRBV28 to TRBJ2-1; the match to TRBD2 covers 8 bases. There are 18 residues in the CDR3. Germline loops: CDR1 MDHEN, CDR2 SYDVKM. J lost 3 bases, V lost 5 bases, and 15 bases had no gene match. CDR3 coding DNA: TGTGCCAGCAGTCCATTCCGTACTAGCGGCAGAGGCTACAATGAGCAGTTCTTC. Amino acid sequence: CASSPFRTSGRGYNEQFF.

The J gene is TRBJ1-5, the V gene TRBV2, with D uncertain. CDR1 and CDR2 (germline): SNHLY, FYNNEI. The CDR3 length is 16 residues. V dropped 8 bases and J dropped 9 bases, with 26 bases sitting between them. This chain's CDR3 is CASGADQTSGIRPQHF. CDR3 DNA: TGTGCCAGCGGAGCGGATCAGACGTCCGGAATTCGGCCCCAGCATTTT.

V and J are TRBV7-8 and TRBJ2-7; 10 bases agree with TRBD2. J was trimmed by 6 bases and V by 4 bases; bases with no gene match: 9. Germline CDR1 is SGHVS and CDR2 is FQNEAQ. CDR3 size: 15 residues. The DNA of the CDR3 is TGTGCCAGCAGCTGGAGTCGGCTAGCGGGGGCCGAGCAGTACTTC. Protein product: CASSWSRLAGAEQYF.

The V call is TRBV28, the J call TRBJ2-7; possibly TRBD1 for D (6 bases). This CDR3 spans 11 amino acids. Between the trimmed V and J ends, which lost 1 base and 10 bases, there was a span of 8 bases. Germline lookup yields CDR1 MDHEN and CDR2 SYDVKM. The CDR3 nucleotides read TGTGCCAGCAGTTTATCCAGGGGCCAGTACTTC. The encoded protein is CASSLSRGQYF.

V is TRBV9 and J is TRBJ2-1; TRBD2 matches 10 bases. The ends lost 3 bases at V and 3 bases at J; junction bases unmatched: 3. CDR1 and CDR2 (germline): SGDLS, YYNGEE. There are 15 residues in the CDR3. The CDR3 loop reads CASSEGLAHYNEQFF. CDR3 DNA: TGTGCCAGCAGCGAGGGACTAGCGCACTACAATGAGCAGTTCTTC.

CDR3 in DNA: TGCGCCAGCAGCCAGCAAGGGACTAGCGACTACAATGAGCAGTTCTTC. Amino acid sequence: CASSQQGTSDYNEQFF. The chain employs TRBV4-3 and TRBJ2-1, with TRBD2 identical over 10 bases. This CDR3 spans 16 amino acids. Germline lookup yields CDR1 LGHNA and CDR2 YSLEER. V dropped 3 bases and J dropped 3; count of bases not matched to a gene: 5.

The gene calls are TRBV5-4 and TRBJ2-7, with D perhaps assigned TRBD1 or TRBD2 (5 bases each). The CDR3 contains 16 residues. The V gene's germline CDR1 is SGHNT and CDR2 YYREEE (reference sequence). V was trimmed by 3 bases and J by 2 bases, leaving 18 bases between them. The DNA for the CDR3 is TGTGCCAGCAGCTCGGGGCTAAGGTCCTTACCCTACGAGCAGTACTTC. Protein: CASSSGLRSLPYEQYF.

V is TRBV27 and J is TRBJ1-4, with 7 bases lining up with TRBD1. With 5 bases clipped from V and 3 bases from J, the junction kept 9 bases outside the gene matches. The germline V gene has CDR1 MNHEY and CDR2 SMNVEV (reference sequence). The CDR3 covers 16 residues. This chain's CDR3 is CASSDSYRGANEKLFF. CDR3 bases: TGTGCCAGCAGTGACTCATACAGGGGAGCTAATGAAAAACTGTTTTTT.

The chain has TRBV11-1 and TRBJ2-1, with TRBD2 matching over 8 bases. Germline assignment: CDR1 SGHAT and CDR2 FQDESV (reference sequence). The ends lost 5 bases at V and 7 bases at J; junction bases unmatched: 10. CDR3 length equals 15 residues. The CDR3 region is CASSPRAGVDNEQFF. DNA for the CDR3: TGTGCCAGCAGCCCAAGAGCGGGAGTCGATAATGAGCAGTTCTTC. Full variable domain (outside the CDR3, taken from reference TRBV11-1 and TRBJ2-1): EAEVAQSPRYKITEKSQAVAFWCDPISGHATLYWYRQILGQGPELLVQFQDESVVDDSQLPKDRFSAERLKGVDSTLKIQPAELGDSAMYLCASSPRAGVDNEQFFGPGTRLTVL.

The sample holds a few counts of this clone. V usage is TRBV28 and J usage is TRBJ1-1; D not certain. This CDR3 has 14 amino acids. Germline assignment: CDR1 MDHEN and CDR2 SYDVKM. The V and J ends lost 3 bases and 1 base respectively, with 9 bases between them. This CDR3 is CASSLLRQNTEAFF. The CDR3 DNA reads TGTGCCAGCAGTTTGTTACGGCAGAACACTGAAGCTTTCTTT.